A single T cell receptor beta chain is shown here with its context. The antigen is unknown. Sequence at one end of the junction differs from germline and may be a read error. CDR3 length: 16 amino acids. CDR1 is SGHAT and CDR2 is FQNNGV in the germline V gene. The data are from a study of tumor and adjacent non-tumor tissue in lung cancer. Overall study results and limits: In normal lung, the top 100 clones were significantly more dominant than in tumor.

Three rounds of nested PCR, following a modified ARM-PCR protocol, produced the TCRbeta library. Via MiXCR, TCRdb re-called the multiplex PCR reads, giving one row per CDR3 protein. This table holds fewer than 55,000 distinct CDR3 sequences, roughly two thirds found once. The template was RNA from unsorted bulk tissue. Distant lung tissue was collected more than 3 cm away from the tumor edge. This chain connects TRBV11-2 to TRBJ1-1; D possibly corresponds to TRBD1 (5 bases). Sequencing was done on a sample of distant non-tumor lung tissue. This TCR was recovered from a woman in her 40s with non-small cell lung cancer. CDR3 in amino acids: CASSSGSGLADTEAFF. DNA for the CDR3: TGTGCAAGCAGCTCAGGGTCAGGCCTGGCGGACACTGAAGCTTTCTTT.